This passage covers 2 T cell receptor beta chains from one sample sequenced in a study of blood T cell repertoires in COVID-19. TCRdb's table, derived via immunoSEQ multiplex PCR, lists solely in-frame clones and lacks some. The sample gives over 70,000 clones, 80% to 90% of which show up once; over 8.5% is in the top ten. Material: peripheral blood. These receptors were taken from a man aged 80 or over with acute or convalescent COVID-19.

V is TRBV5-1 and J is TRBJ2-1, with 7 bases fitting TRBD2. This CDR3 contains 14 residues. J gave up 5 bases and V 0 bases, and 2 bases lay outside the gene matches. CDR1 SGHRS and CDR2 YFSETQ come from the germline V gene. As DNA, the CDR3 is TGCGCCAGCAGCTTGGCTCTAGCGGACAATGAGCAGTTCTTC. Its protein is CASSLALADNEQFF.

The rearrangement links TRBV6-2 or TRBV6-3 to TRBJ2-3, with 7 positions matching TRBD1. Trimming removed 5 bases from V and 6 bases from J; junction bases left unmatched: 5. The length of the CDR3 is 13 residues. Germline V gene sequence: CDR1 MNHEY, CDR2 SVGEGT. The CDR3 spells CASSPYRGDTQYF. The CDR3 DNA follows: TGTGCCAGCAGTCCATACAGGGGTGATACGCAGTATTTT.